This T cell receptor (beta chain) was sequenced for a study of T and B cells in COVID-19 patients. From blood, roughly 240-550 ng of genomic DNA served as TRB template. BIOMED2 TRB-A/B primer pools were used in multiplex TRB PCR. TCRdb passed the multiplex PCR reads through MiXCR, listing each CDR3 protein once. The sample consists of some 6,000 distinct CDR3 sequences, about 25% of them appearing once. V gave up 1 base and J gave up 7 bases; unmatched junction bases: 9. The CDR3 has 15 residues. Germline CDR1 SEHNR, CDR2 FQNEAQ (reference sequence). Sequenced: blood. The TCR originated in a human donor with active COVID-19. This chain links TRBV7-9 with TRBJ2-7, with 8 bases matching TRBD2. This CDR3 reads CASSLEGTRGGEQYF. CDR3 bases: TGTGCCAGCAGCTTAGAGGGCACTCGGGGGGGGGAGCAGTACTTC. Complete variable domain (other parts from reference TRBV7-9 and TRBJ2-7): DTGVSQNPRHKITKRGQNVTFRCDPISEHNRLYWYRQTLGQGPEFLTYFQNEAQLEKSRLLSDRFSAERPKGSFSTLEIQRTEQGDSAMYLCASSLEGTRGGEQYFGPGTRLTVT.